This entry features one T cell receptor beta chain sequence. Its antigen is not identified. This specimen comes from a study of CD8+ T cells in alopecia areata. Points from the study as a whole: Compared with mice, patients displayed less clear TCR sharing, possibly for HLA-related reasons. Scalp samples also yield sequences of resident alphabeta T cells from normal skin.

cDNA reverse transcribed from extracted RNA served as the sequencing template. The data were produced by immunoSEQ multiplex PCR, yet TCRdb's version contains in-frame clones alone and is incomplete. The sample lists some 100,000 clones, approximately 58% occurring once. The sequenced sample consisted of CD4+ T cells sorted from blood. The sequence came from a human donor in good health.

Written as DNA, the CDR3 is TGTGCCAGCAGTTACTCGAGTGCGGGAGGTATTCCCGAGCAGTACTTC. It translates to CASSYSSAGGIPEQYF. This rearrangement joins TRBV6-5 to TRBJ2-7; 8 bases are a match to TRBD2. Germline CDR1 and CDR2: MNHEY and SVGAGI. CDR3 length: 16 amino acids. After removal of 0 bases from V and 6 bases from J, the junction contained 10 bases not matched to a gene.